This T cell receptor (beta chain) was profiled in a study of blood T cell repertoires in COVID-19. This CDR3 region has 14 residues. Germline-derived CDR1 and CDR2 are SGHTS and YDEGEE. With 4 bases removed from V and 6 bases from J, the gap between germline ends came to 14 bases. The table came from immunoSEQ multiplex PCR; TCRdb's copy has only in-frame clones and leaves some out. The sample shows approximately 220,000 clones, over 85% of them seen only once. The sequenced sample was PBMCs or T cells enriched from blood (not recorded which). V and J are TRBV5-8 and TRBJ1-5, with D perhaps TRBD1 (6 bases). This receptor was obtained from a woman aged 25 to 39 with acute COVID-19. CDR3 sequence reads: CASSATGMRQPQHF. The CDR3 DNA reads TGTGCCAGCAGCGCAACAGGGATGCGTCAGCCCCAGCATTTT.